Each of the 2 T cell receptor beta chains below was sequenced from the same sample in a study of CD8+ T cells in alopecia areata. Reverse transcription of extracted RNA yielded cDNA, which provided the sequencing template. The table came from immunoSEQ multiplex PCR; TCRdb's copy has only in-frame clones and leaves some out. The table lists some 180,000 clones, 56% of them singletons. Material: CD8+ T cells sorted from blood. These receptors originate from a human donor in good health.

The chain links TRBV27 to TRBJ1-1, with D unresolved. V shed 0 bases and J shed 3 bases, with 5 bases lying between them. Germline V lookup: CDR1 MNHEY, CDR2 SMNVEV (reference sequence). The CDR3 is 13 amino acids. The CDR3 DNA sequence: TGTGCCAGCAGTTTATCGGGAGACACTGAAGCTTTCTTT. Amino acid sequence: CASSLSGDTEAFF.

The chain links TRBV7-2 to TRBJ1-5; 7 bases line up with TRBD1. From germline, CDR1 is SGHTA and CDR2 FQGNSA. The CDR3 runs to 13 residues. Trimming removed 1 base from V and 15 bases from J; junction bases left unmatched: 9. In DNA form, the CDR3 reads TGTGCCAGCAGCTTAGGACAGGGTTCCATCTGGCATTTT. It codes for CASSLGQGSIWHF.